The entry below gives a single TCR beta chain sequence along with its context. This clonotype was observed once. No antigen is known for it. Per-nucleotide qualities are absent, and no much larger clonotype sits a single base away. A single read counts as weak evidence. This specimen belongs to a study of patients with pleural tuberculosis (dated by TCRdb to 2014 to 2015). A distance of 20 bases separates the germline ends of V and J, which lose 1 base and 5 bases respectively. The CDR3 holds 17 amino acids from the cysteine to the phenylalanine. Only the CDR3 part of the read is kept: 51 bases, read in frame from the first base. From a lookup of the germline V gene, CDR1 and CDR2 are MGHRA and YSYEKL. The sequencing machine was an Illumina Genome Analyzer IIx. The public reads were run again by TCRdb, first through fastp at Q25 and then through MiXCR, and only productive beta chains were kept. One record per CDR3 amino acid sequence lists the most common genes and DNA. The sample yields 25,000 to 30,000 distinct CDR3 sequences; more than 15% were counted once. In total, the top ten clones hold 3.5% of the sample.

The sequencing sample was made of peripheral blood. The origin of this receptor is a human donor with pleural tuberculosis. Rearrangement joined TRBV4-1 to TRBJ2-5, with the D gene uncertain. Here is the DNA: TGCGCCAGCAGCCAAGTTCCAGCGAGAGGCTCAAGGGAGACCCAGTACTTC. Translation gives CASSQVPARGSRETQYF.